This TCR beta chain was sequenced for a study of T cells in Graves' hyperthyroidism and ophthalmopathy. Study-wide background: The authors collected peripheral blood at initial diagnosis, before any treatment.

This clonotype was seen ten or more times. Germline CDR1 reads SGHAT; CDR2 reads FQNNGV. V was cut by 1 base and J by 4 bases, with 10 bases left in between. The CDR3 covers 14 residues. RNA transcripts gave rise to amplified TCR beta CDR3 regions. The HTBI primer set was used in a first-round RT-PCR of the TCR CDR3. One entry per CDR3 protein, called by TCRdb with MiXCR from the multiplex PCR reads. The sample yields 530,000 or so distinct CDR3 sequences, around 24% seen once. The PBMCs studied were ones that came from 8 to 10 ml fresh peripheral blood. Sequencing used blood. The V call is TRBV11-2, the J call TRBJ1-2; unclear D gene. The TCR was taken from a woman between 25 and 40 years old with Graves' ophthalmopathy. The CDR3 loop reads CASSLVGPFYGYTF. CDR3 nucleotide sequence: TGTGCCAGCAGCTTAGTGGGCCCATTCTATGGCTACACCTTC.